The source of this T cell receptor beta chain is a study of T cells in Graves' hyperthyroidism and ophthalmopathy. Study context: Blood was drawn when the patient was first diagnosed and still untreated.

CDR1 is SEHNR, CDR2 FQNEAQ, per germline (reference sequence). The CDR3 totals 15 residues. Trimming stripped 1 base from V and 4 bases from J, with 13 bases between. Researchers amplified the TCR beta CDR3 regions from RNA transcripts. The HTBI set primed first-round TCR CDR3 RT-PCR. TCRdb re-called the multiplex PCR reads through MiXCR, storing one row per CDR3 protein. Of about 600,000 distinct CDR3 sequences listed, over 12% were seen once; the top ten hold roughly 6.9%. This clonotype came up many times. The cohort's ophthalmopathy patients, a group with duration under 3 months, had a Clinical Activity Score of at least 3 and a NOSPECS grade of at least 4. Diagnosing involved the use of clinical symptoms, serum thyroxine and TRAb, thyroid ultrasound and orbital computed tomography.

This clonotype was obtained from a woman aged 18-29 years with Graves' ophthalmopathy. The material sequenced was blood. This chain joins TRBV7-9 and TRBJ1-2; D gene uncertain. The CDR3 DNA reads as TGTGCCAGCAGCTTAGAGCCGGAACCGGCCTATGGCTACACCTTC. It specifies CASSLEPEPAYGYTF.